Following are 2 T cell receptor beta chains from one sample sequenced in a study of blood T cell repertoires in COVID-19. Clones were read by immunoSEQ multiplex PCR, and TCRdb kept only the in-frame ones, dropping some. This table holds about 230,000 clones, approximately 82% found once. Input material: peripheral blood. These receptors originate from a man aged 40-55 years who had recovered from COVID-19.

This clone was counted a few times. The rearrangement links TRBV15 to TRBJ2-7, with D perhaps TRBD1 (6 bases). The CDR3 covers 15 residues. Germline CDR1 and CDR2: LNHNV and YYDKDF (reference sequence). V was cut by 0 bases and J by 2 bases, with 11 bases left in between. The CDR3 nucleotides read TGTGCCACCAGCAGAGATGCGGACAGAACCTACGAGCAGTACTTC. Protein: CATSRDADRTYEQYF.

The chain joins TRBV7-8 to TRBJ2-3; maybe TRBD2 (7 bases). The V gene's germline CDR1 is SGHVS and CDR2 FQNEAQ. CDR3 length: 14 amino acids. V lost 7 bases and J lost 4, with 15 bases in between. CDR3 coding DNA: TGTGCCAGCAAAAACAGGGAGGGGGCAGATACGCAGTATTTT. Translated, it gives CASKNREGADTQYF.